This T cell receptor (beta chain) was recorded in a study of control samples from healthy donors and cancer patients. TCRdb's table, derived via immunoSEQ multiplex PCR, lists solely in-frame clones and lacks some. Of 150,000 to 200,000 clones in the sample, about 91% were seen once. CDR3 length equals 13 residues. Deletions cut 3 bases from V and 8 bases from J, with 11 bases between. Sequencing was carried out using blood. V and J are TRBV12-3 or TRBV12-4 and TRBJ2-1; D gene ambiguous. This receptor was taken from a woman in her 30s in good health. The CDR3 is CASSFTTLDEQFF. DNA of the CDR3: TGTGCCAGCAGTTTCACGACTCTCGATGAGCAGTTCTTC.